This T cell receptor (beta chain) was captured by sequencing in a study of blood T cell repertoires in COVID-19 (dated by TCRdb to 2018 to 2020). About the investigation overall: The collaborator samples originated in the United States, Italy and Spain and spanned the acute and convalescent phases of COVID-19. The material from the prospective study consisted of cDNA or gDNA derived from T cells, B-cell-depleted T cells, or PBMCs. Deeply sampled blood TCRbeta repertoires from subjects exposed to, actively infected with, or recovered from COVID-19 were included in the dataset. The repertoires were made available in a free public database intended to serve as a resource for research on the immune response to SARS-CoV-2. Samples came from the ongoing ImmuneRACE study (first 160 participants) plus 1,254 subjects from 6 global collaborators. The sample metadata nearly always contained a de-identified subject ID, COVID-19 status, age in years and sex. Where available, HLA class I and class II types were obtained from metadata supplied by the sample provider rather than from assay-based typing. What the work shows at the level of the full study, not this receptor alone: The amount of clinical and demographic metadata varied by source and participant and was provided uncurated.

The immunoSEQ Assay, a bias-controlled multiplex PCR, was used to amplify TCRbeta CDR3 regions from genomic DNA. In the source study's methods: The number of nucleated cells in each sample was estimated from the amplification of reference gene primers within the assay. Sequence reads were collapsed and filtered to measure the absolute abundance of every unique TCRbeta CDR3 rearrangement. Productive Simpson clonality was computed per sample as the square root of Simpson's diversity index over productive rearrangements. TCRdb obtained this table from immuneACCESS and retained in-frame rearrangements with V and J assigned. These tables miss some clones; where compared with another copy, unresolved V genes account for less than half of the shortfall, and the remainder is unexplained. V, J and clone size are those of that table, while D and trimming were read from the DNA. The sample table holds over 200,000 clones, of which approximately 80% were seen once. The ten largest clones represent around 30% of the sample.

From a lookup of the germline V gene, CDR1 and CDR2 are KGHDR and SFDVKD. The germline V end is reduced by 3 bases and the J end by 9 bases; junction bases left unmatched: 5. The CDR3 goes from the cysteine to the phenylalanine over 15 residues. The retained sequence is limited to the CDR3, 45 bases, with the frame set at the first base. The collaborating institutions used their own protocols to collect whole blood in K2EDTA tubes. For TCRbeta analysis, collaborators shipped samples in one of three forms: frozen whole blood, isolated PBMCs, or DNA extracted from either of those sample types. Points on this clone: Its antigen is unknown. No base quality information exists; no much larger clone differs at one position.

The chain employs TRBV24-1 and TRBJ2-1; the central 12 bases match TRBD2. Sample: peripheral blood. This TCR came from a man aged 40-50 years with acute or convalescent COVID-19. The CDR3 reads as follows: CATSDATSGSPEQFF. DNA sequence: TGTGCCACCAGTGATGCGACTAGCGGGAGTCCTGAGCAGTTCTTC.